This TCR beta chain was sequenced during a study of blood T cell repertoires in COVID-19. Across the whole study: Acute and convalescent COVID-19 samples came from the United States, Italy and Spain.

Repertoires were generated with immunoSEQ multiplex PCR, while TCRdb's copy carries only in-frame clones and drops some. Counted here are about 270,000 clones, approximately 82% occurring once; the ten biggest clones make up 2.5% to 3.5%. Germline V gene data show CDR1 as SNHLY and CDR2 as FYNNEI. Unmatched junction bases numbered 10, after V lost 6 bases and J lost 8 bases. The CDR3 contains 16 residues. Input material: peripheral blood. This receptor was identified in a woman younger than 35 with acute or convalescent COVID-19. The chain has TRBV2 and TRBJ1-4, with 12 bases matching TRBD1. The CDR3 sequence: CASSQTGTGGKEKLFF. The CDR3 bases are TGTGCCAGCAGCCAAACCGGGACAGGGGGCAAGGAAAAACTGTTTTTT.